This entry lists 13 T cell receptor gamma chains sequenced from one sample in a study of γδ T cells in repeated Plasmodium falciparum infection. TCRdb re-called the multiplex PCR reads with CATT. The sample holds around 14,000 gamma-chain clones, roughly 1.5% seen once. Bulk repertoires came from Vgamma9/Vdelta2+ or Vdelta2-negative gammadelta T cells flow-sorted from PBMC. The sequenced material came from gamma-delta T cells from blood. These receptors all stem from a pool of human donors (malaria-infected and uninfected, not separated).

This clone showed up just a few times. With a far larger clone one base away, a read error is the likely cause. Other DNA sequences in the sample encode the same CDR3. This chain links TRGV2 with TRGJP1. Matching the DNA to germline supplied the J gene, which TCRdb does not give. There are 17 residues in the CDR3. V lost 2 bases to trimming and J lost 0 bases; unmatched junction nucleotides: 9. Germline V CDR1 and CDR2: EGSNGY, YDSYNSKV. The CDR3 spells CATWDAERHTTGWFKIF. CDR3 DNA: TGTGCCACCTGGGACGCCGAAAGGCATACCACTGGTTGGTTCAAGATATTT.

This clone was seen many times. The protein held in TCRdb is that of a much larger clone and does not match this DNA's translation at residue 7, likely because of a read error; the protein shown is translated from the DNA. This chain uses TRGV9 with TRGJ1 or TRGJ2. The J gene is not listed in TCRdb, so it was assigned here from a DNA match to germline. Germline V gene lookup returns CDR1 GITISATS and CDR2 ISYDGTV (reference sequence). The CDR3 contains 11 residues. The CDR3 protein is CALRDQLKKLF. The CDR3 region has the DNA TGTGCCTTGCGGGATCAACTTAAGAAACTCTTT.

This clone has at least ten counts. The TCRdb protein comes from a much larger clone and disagrees with this DNA's translation at residue 5, likely due to a read error; the protein given here is derived from the DNA. The gene calls are TRGV9 and TRGJ1 or TRGJ2. In germline, CDR1 is GITISATS, CDR2 ISYDGTV (reference sequence). There are 15 residues in the CDR3. In nucleotides, the CDR3 is TGTGCCTTGTGGGGGGTGCCTGTCCGATATTATAAGAAACTCTTT. Protein product: CALWGVPVRYYKKLF.

In this sample, this clone turned up many times. Being one base from a much bigger clone, this may be a read error. This chain links TRGV3 with TRGJ1 or TRGJ2. Germline trimming cut 5 bases from V and 16 bases from J; bases unmatched to any gene: 8. Germline loops: CDR1 VTNTFY, CDR2 YDVSTARD (reference sequence). The CDR3 length is 9 residues. The CDR3 spells CATWGGMLF. CDR3 in DNA: TGTGCCACCTGGGGCGGGATGCTCTTT.

This clone has just a few counts. Translating this DNA gives a protein that differs at residue 3 from the TCRdb one, which belongs to a much larger clone; a read error is likely, and the protein shown is this translation. The chain joins TRGV3 to TRGJ1 or TRGJ2. TCRdb offers no J gene call, so here the DNA was matched to germline to obtain one. CDR1 is VTNTFY and CDR2 is YDVSTARD in the germline V gene (reference sequence). This CDR3 is 13 amino acids long. The CDR3 protein is CAIWDRRGYKKLF. For the CDR3, the DNA is TGTGCCATCTGGGACAGGCGGGGTTATAAGAAACTCTTT.

Remarks on this clone: This likely came from a read error, as a far larger clone is one base away. Other DNA sequences within the sample encode an identical CDR3. The chain links TRGV5 to TRGJ1 or TRGJ2. The CDR3 has 13 residues. CDR1 and CDR2 (germline): VINAFY, YDVSNSKD. DNA of the CDR3: TGTGCTACCTGGGACAGGCCTTTCGATAAGAAACTCTTT. This sequence encodes CATWDRPFDKKLF.

The sample holds many counts of this clone. The TCRdb protein comes from a much larger clone and disagrees with this DNA's translation at residue 2, likely due to a read error; the protein given here is derived from the DNA. The chain couples TRGV9 to TRGJ1 or TRGJ2. The J gene was missing in TCRdb and was found by matching the end of the DNA to germline. This CDR3 comprises 12 residues. Looked up from germline, CDR1 is GITISATS and CDR2 is ISYDGTV (reference sequence). The CDR3 sequence: CTLWEVKYKKLF. The CDR3 region has the DNA TGTACCTTGTGGGAGGTGAAATATAAGAAACTCTTT.

This clone was seen more than once but under ten times. This DNA's translation differs at residue 11 from TCRdb's protein, which comes from a much larger clone; a read error is likely, and the protein shown is translated from the DNA. The chain has TRGV3 and TRGJ1 or TRGJ2. The length of the CDR3 is 13 residues. CDR1 and CDR2 (germline): VTNTFY, YDVSTARD (reference sequence). The CDR3 coding sequence is TGTGCCACCTGGCCCCGGGGTTATTATAAGAGACTCTTT. Amino acids: CATWPRGYYKRLF.

This clone was picked up many times. The translation of this DNA and the TCRdb protein of a much larger clone differ at residue 4, probably owing to a read error; the protein shown here is translated from the DNA. The sample contains more than one DNA sequence encoding this CDR3. V is TRGV9 and J is TRGJ1 or TRGJ2. TCRdb is silent on the J gene; assignment here came from matching the DNA to germline. The CDR3 consists of 13 residues. Per the germline V gene, CDR1 is GITISATS and CDR2 is ISYDGTV (reference sequence). The CDR3 DNA reads TGTGCCTTGCGGGAGGTGCCAGATAATAAGAAACTCTTT. Translating it yields CALREVPDNKKLF.

This clone occurred many times. This likely traces to a read error, being one base from a far larger clone. Within the sample, other DNA sequences also encode this same CDR3. The chain has TRGV9 and TRGJ1 or TRGJ2. The J gene, missing from TCRdb, was assigned here through DNA to germline matching. The germline V gene encodes CDR1 GITISATS and CDR2 ISYDGTV (reference sequence). The CDR3 runs to 14 residues. CDR3 bases: TGCGCCTTGTGGGACCCCACCCTTGGTTATAAGAAACTCTTT. It specifies CALWDPTLGYKKLF.

This clone showed up just a few times. This DNA translates differently at residue 3 from the TCRdb protein, which is that of a much larger clone; a read error is likely, and the protein shown is the DNA's own translation. V is TRGV9 and J is TRGJ1 or TRGJ2. TCRdb gives no J gene; it was assigned here by matching the DNA to germline. The CDR3 runs to 11 residues. Germline assignment: CDR1 GITISATS and CDR2 ISYDGTV (reference sequence). In DNA, the CDR3 is TGTGCCTCGTGGGTCGGAGATAAGAAACTCTTT. It encodes CASWVGDKKLF.

In this sample, this clone turned up a few times. With a far larger clone one base away, a read error is the likely cause. Distinct nucleotide sequences in the sample also encode this CDR3. The gene calls are TRGV4 and TRGJ1 or TRGJ2. The J gene was missing in TCRdb and was found by matching the end of the DNA to germline. Germline CDR1 and CDR2: EGSTGY and YDSYTSSV. This CDR3 is 11 amino acids long. J gave up 8 bases and V 9 bases, and 10 bases lay outside the gene matches. The CDR3 DNA reads TGTGCCACCGACCTCCGTGATAAGAAACTCTTT. Protein product: CATDLRDKKLF.

In this sample, this clone turned up many times. A far larger clone differs by one base, so this is likely a read error. Different DNA sequences within this sample yield the same CDR3. This sequence joins TRGV9 and TRGJ1 or TRGJ2. The J gene, absent from TCRdb, was called here by matching the DNA to germline. The CDR3 loop spans 11 amino acids. Germline loops: CDR1 GITISATS, CDR2 ISYDGTV (reference sequence). For the CDR3, the DNA is TGCGCCTTGTGGGTTTGCCCTAAGAAACTCTTT. Amino acid sequence: CALWVCPKKLF.